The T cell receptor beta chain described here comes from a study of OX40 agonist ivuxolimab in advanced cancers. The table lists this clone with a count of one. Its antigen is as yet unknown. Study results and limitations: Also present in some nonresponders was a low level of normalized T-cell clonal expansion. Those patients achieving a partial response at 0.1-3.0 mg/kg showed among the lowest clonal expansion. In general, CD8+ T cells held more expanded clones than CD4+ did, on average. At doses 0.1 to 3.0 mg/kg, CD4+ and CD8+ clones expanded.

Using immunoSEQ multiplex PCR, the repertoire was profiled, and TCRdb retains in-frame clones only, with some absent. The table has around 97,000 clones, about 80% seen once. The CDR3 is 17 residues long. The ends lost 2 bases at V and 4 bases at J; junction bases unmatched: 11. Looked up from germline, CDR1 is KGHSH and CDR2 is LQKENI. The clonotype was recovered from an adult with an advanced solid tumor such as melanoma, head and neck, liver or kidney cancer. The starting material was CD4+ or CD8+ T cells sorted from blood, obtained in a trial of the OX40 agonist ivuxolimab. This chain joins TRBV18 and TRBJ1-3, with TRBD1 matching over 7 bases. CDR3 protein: CASSPNEGGIGGNTIYF. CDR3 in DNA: TGTGCCAGCTCACCAAATGAAGGGGGCATTGGAGGAAACACCATATATTTT.